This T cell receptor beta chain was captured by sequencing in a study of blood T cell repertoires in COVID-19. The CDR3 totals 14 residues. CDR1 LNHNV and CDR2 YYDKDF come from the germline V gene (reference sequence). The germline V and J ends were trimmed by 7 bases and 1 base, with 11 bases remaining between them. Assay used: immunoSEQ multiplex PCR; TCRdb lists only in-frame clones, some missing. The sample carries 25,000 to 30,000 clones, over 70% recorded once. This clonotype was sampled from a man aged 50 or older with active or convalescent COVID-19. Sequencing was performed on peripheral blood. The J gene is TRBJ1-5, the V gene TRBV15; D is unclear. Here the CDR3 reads CATKELESNQPQHF. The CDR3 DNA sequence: TGTGCCACCAAGGAGCTGGAGAGCAATCAGCCCCAGCATTTT.